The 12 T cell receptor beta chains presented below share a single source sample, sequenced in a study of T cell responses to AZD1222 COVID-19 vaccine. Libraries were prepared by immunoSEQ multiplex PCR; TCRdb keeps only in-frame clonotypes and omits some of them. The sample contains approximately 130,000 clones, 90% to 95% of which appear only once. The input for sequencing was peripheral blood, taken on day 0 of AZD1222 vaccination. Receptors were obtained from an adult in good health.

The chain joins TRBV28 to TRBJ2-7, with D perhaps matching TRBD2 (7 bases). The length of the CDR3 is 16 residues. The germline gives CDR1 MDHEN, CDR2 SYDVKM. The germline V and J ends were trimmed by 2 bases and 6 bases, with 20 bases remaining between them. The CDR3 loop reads CASSLGAGAGPLEQYF. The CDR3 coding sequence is TGTGCCAGCAGTTTAGGGGCGGGGGCAGGCCCCCTCGAGCAGTACTTC.

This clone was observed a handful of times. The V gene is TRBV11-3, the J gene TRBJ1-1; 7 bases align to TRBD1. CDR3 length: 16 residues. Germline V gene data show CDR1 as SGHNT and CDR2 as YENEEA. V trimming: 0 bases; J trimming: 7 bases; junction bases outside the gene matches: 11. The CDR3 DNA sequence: TGTGCCAGCAGCTTAGATGGCAGGGGGGGCGAAGATGAAGCTTTCTTT. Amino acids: CASSLDGRGGEDEAFF.

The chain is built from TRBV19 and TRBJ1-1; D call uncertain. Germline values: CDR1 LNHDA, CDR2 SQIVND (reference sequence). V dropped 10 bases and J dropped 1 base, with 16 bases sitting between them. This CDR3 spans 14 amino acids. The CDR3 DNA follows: TGTGCCACTACCATTAGTCCCTGGAACACTGAAGCTTTCTTT. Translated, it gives CATTISPWNTEAFF.

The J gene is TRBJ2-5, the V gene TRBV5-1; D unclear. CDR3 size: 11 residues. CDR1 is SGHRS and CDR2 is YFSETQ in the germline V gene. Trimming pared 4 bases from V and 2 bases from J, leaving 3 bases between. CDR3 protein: CASSEQETQYF. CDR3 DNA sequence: TGCGCCAGCAGCGAGCAAGAGACCCAGTACTTC.

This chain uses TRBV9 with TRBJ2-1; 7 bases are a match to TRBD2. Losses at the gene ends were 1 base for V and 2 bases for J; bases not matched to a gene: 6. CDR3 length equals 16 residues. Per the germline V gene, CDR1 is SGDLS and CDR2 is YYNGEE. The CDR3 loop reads CASSVSLAAAYNEQFF. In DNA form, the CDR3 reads TGTGCCAGCAGCGTAAGTCTAGCGGCGGCCTACAATGAGCAGTTCTTC.

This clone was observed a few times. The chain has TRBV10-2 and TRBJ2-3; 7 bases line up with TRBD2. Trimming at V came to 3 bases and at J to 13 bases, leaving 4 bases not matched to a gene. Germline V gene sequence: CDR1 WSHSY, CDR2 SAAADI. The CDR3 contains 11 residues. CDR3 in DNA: TGCGCCAGCAGTGACGTGGGGGGGGAGTATTTT. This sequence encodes CASSDVGGEYF.

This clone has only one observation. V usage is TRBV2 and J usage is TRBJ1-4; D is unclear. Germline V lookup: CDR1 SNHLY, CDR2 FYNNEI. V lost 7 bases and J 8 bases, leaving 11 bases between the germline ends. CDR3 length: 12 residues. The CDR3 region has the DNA TGTGCCAGCAATTGGAGTAGGGAAAAACTGTTTTTT. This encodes CASNWSREKLFF.

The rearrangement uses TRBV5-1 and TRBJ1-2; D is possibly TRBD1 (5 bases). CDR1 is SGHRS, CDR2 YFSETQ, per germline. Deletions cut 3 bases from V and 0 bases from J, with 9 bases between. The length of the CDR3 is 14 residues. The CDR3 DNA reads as TGCGCCAGCAGCTGGGACGGTTCTAACTATGGCTACACCTTC. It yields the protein CASSWDGSNYGYTF.

CDR3 nucleotide sequence: TGTGCCAGCAGCTTAGATAGGTCATTCAGGGGTAACTATGGCTACACCTTC. Protein product: CASSLDRSFRGNYGYTF. The chain employs TRBV11-2 and TRBJ1-2; weak D call: TRBD1 (6 bases). The CDR3 sequence is 17 residues long. Between the trimmed V and J ends, which lost 0 bases and 1 base, there was a span of 15 bases. Germline CDR1 reads SGHAT; CDR2 reads FQNNGV.

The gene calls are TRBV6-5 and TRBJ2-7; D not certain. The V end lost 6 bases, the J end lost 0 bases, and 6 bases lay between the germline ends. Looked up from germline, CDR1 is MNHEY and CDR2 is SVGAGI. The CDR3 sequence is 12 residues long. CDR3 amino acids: CASRPTSYEQYF. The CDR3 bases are TGTGCCAGCAGGCCCACCTCCTACGAGCAGTACTTC.

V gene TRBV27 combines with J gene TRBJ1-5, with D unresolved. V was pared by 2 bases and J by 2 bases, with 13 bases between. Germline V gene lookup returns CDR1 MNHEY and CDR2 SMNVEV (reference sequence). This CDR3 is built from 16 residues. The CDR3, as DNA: TGTGCCAGCAGTTTAATTTGGGGTACGGGCAATCAGCCCCAGCATTTT. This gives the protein CASSLIWGTGNQPQHF.

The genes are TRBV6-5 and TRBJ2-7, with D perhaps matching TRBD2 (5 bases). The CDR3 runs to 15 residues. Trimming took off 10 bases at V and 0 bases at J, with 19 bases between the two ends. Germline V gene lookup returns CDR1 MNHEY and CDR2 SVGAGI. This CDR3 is CATQNVEGASYEQYF. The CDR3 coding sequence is TGTGCCACCCAGAATGTAGAGGGCGCCTCCTACGAGCAGTACTTC.